This T cell receptor beta chain came from a study of vaccination effects on CD4 cells after COVID-19. Peptide-pool stimulation followed by sequencing identified expanded antigen-specific CD4+ clonotypes in the ViraFEST assay. Subsequent to a culture period of 10 days, CD4+ T cells were isolated. Each participant was given two doses of one vaccine (BNT162b2 or mRNA-1273). Clones were read by immunoSEQ multiplex PCR, and TCRdb kept only the in-frame ones, dropping some. The table includes around 65,000 clones, roughly 73% detected once. On this clone itself: The target antigen is unknown.

This CDR3 contains 14 residues. V was pared by 3 bases and J by 1 base, with 10 bases between. CDR1 is SGHDT and CDR2 is YYEEEE in the germline V gene. V gene TRBV5-6 combines with J gene TRBJ1-2, with D possibly being TRBD1 (5 bases). The sequence was collected from a human donor who received a COVID-19 vaccine. The sample consisted of CD4+ T cells from PBMCs cultured with HCoV-229E spike peptides, taken after COVID-19 vaccination. In nucleotides, the CDR3 is TGTGCCAGCAGCTCCGTAGGGGATAACTATGGCTACACCTTC. Translation gives CASSSVGDNYGYTF.